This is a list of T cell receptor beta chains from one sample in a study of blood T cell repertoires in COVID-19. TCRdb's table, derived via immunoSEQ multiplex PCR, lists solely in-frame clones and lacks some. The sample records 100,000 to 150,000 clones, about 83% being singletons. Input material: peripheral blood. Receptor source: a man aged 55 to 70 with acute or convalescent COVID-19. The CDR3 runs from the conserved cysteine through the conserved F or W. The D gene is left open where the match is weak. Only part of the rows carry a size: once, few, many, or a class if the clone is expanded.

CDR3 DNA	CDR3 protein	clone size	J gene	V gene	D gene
TGTGCCAGCAGTTTTACAGGGCCCCATCAGCCCCAGCATTTT	CASSFTGPHQPQHF	-	TRBJ1-5	TRBV27	-
TGTGCCAGCTCACCACGAATACAGGGCATGGAGCAGTACTTC	CASSPRIQGMEQYF	-	TRBJ2-7	TRBV18	-
TGTGCCAGCAGGGCCAGGGATGAAAAACTGTTTTTT	CASRARDEKLFF	once	TRBJ1-4	TRBV12-3/TRBV12-4	-
TGTGCCAGCAGCTTAGATTCCCTCGGAGCATACAATGAGCAGTTCTTC	CASSLDSLGAYNEQFF	-	TRBJ2-1	TRBV7-6	-
TGCAGCATAGGAAAGGGGGCGGAGTACAATGAGCAGTTCTTC	CSIGKGAEYNEQFF	-	TRBJ2-1	TRBV29-1	TRBD1
TGTGCCAGCACCTTAGGGGACTTGAACAATGAGCAGTTCTTC	CASTLGDLNNEQFF	medium-sized	TRBJ2-1	TRBV28	-
TGTGCCAGCCGGGACAGGGACCACATTCAGTACTTC	CASRDRDHIQYF	-	TRBJ2-4	TRBV2	TRBD1
TGTGCCTGGAGTGTACGAGGGACAGGGGACCAGCCCCAGCATTTT	CAWSVRGTGDQPQHF	-	TRBJ1-5	TRBV30	TRBD1
TGTGCCACGAGCCCGGGTCGGGAGGTGAACGAGCAGTACTTC	CATSPGREVNEQYF	few	TRBJ2-7	TRBV6-6	TRBD2
TGTGCCAGCAGCGTACAGGGGGCCCAAGAGACCCAGTACTTC	CASSVQGAQETQYF	once	TRBJ2-5	TRBV27	TRBD1
TGTGCCAGCAGCCCCATACCGGGACAGGGTAACTATGGCTACACCTTC	CASSPIPGQGNYGYTF	-	TRBJ1-2	TRBV3-1/TRBV3-2	TRBD1
TGTGCCAGCAGCTTATTCGCGGGGCGGGGCCAGTACTTC	CASSLFAGRGQYF	-	TRBJ2-5	TRBV7-6	-
TGTGCCAGCAGCAAAGAGGAATGTAGGCCGTCAGGCCATCAGCCCCAGCATTTT	CASSKEECRPSGHQPQHF	-	TRBJ1-5	TRBV21-1	-
TGTGCCTGGAGCGGACTAGCGGGAGCCCCTAGCACAGATACGCAGTATTTT	CAWSGLAGAPSTDTQYF	once	TRBJ2-3	TRBV30	TRBD2
TGTGCCAGCAGCTTAGGGGGGTTAGCGGGAGTGGCGGATACGCAGTATTTT	CASSLGGLAGVADTQYF	-	TRBJ2-3	TRBV11-2	TRBD2
TGTGCCAGCAGTCATCCTGGGGGGGGGCGCACAGATACGCAGTATTTT	CASSHPGGGRTDTQYF	-	TRBJ2-3	TRBV6-6	-
TGTGCCAGCAGGGCAGGGGGTGATCGAGCTTTCTTT	CASRAGGDRAFF	-	TRBJ1-1	TRBV12-3/TRBV12-4	TRBD1
TGTGCCAGCAGCTTACTAGCGGGAGGGGTCGGGGAGCTGTTTTTT	CASSLLAGGVGELFF	once	TRBJ2-2	TRBV11-3	TRBD2
TGTGCCAGCTCCGGGTCGTCCGACGGGGAGCTGTTTTTT	CASSGSSDGELFF	-	TRBJ2-2	TRBV18	-
TGTGCCAGCAGCATACGGACTAGCGGGAAGGATACGCAGTATTTT	CASSIRTSGKDTQYF	-	TRBJ2-3	TRBV7-2	TRBD2
TGTGCCATCAGTGAGTCTCGGGAGTATGGCTACACCTTC	CAISESREYGYTF	-	TRBJ1-2	TRBV10-3	-
TGCAGTGCTATGGCCTCCGAGCAGTACTTC	CSAMASEQYF	-	TRBJ2-7	TRBV20-1	-
TGTGCCAGCTCACCTCGGCGGAGCACAGATACGCAGTATTTT	CASSPRRSTDTQYF	-	TRBJ2-3	TRBV18	-
TGTGCCAGCAGCCAAGACAGGGCCTACGAGCAGTACTTC	CASSQDRAYEQYF	-	TRBJ2-7	TRBV28	TRBD1
TGTGCCAGCAGCCCCCAGGGGTATGCGGGCTACACCTTC	CASSPQGYAGYTF	-	TRBJ1-2	TRBV12-3/TRBV12-4	-